The 9 T cell receptor beta chains reported below all come from one sample, sequenced in a study of Ad26.COV2.S vaccination and SARS-CoV-2 variants. The treatment here: some 20 received Ad26.COV2.S at low or high dose, single or two shots; several received placebo; per-sample allocation not given. All samples were drawn on day 63, counting from the first vaccine or placebo injection. The table came from immunoSEQ multiplex PCR; TCRdb's copy has only in-frame clones and leaves some out. The sample holds approximately 300,000 clones, over 80% seen once. The starting material was peripheral blood, obtained in a trial of Ad26.COV2.S vaccine versus placebo. The receptors were gathered from a person between 18 and 60 years old who received the Ad26.COV2.S COVID-19 vaccine or a placebo.

This clone was observed a single time. The V call is TRBV29-1, the J call TRBJ1-2, with 11 bases matching TRBD1. Germline lookup yields CDR1 SQVTM and CDR2 ANQGSEA. Trimming removed 4 bases from V and 7 bases from J; junction bases left unmatched: 11. The CDR3 runs to 15 residues. The CDR3 region has the DNA TGCAGCGTTGCGACCGGGACAGGGGGACTGGGTGGCTACACCTTC. Translation gives CSVATGTGGLGGYTF.

This clone was found a few times. The V gene is TRBV5-1, the J gene TRBJ1-1, with D uncertain. Trimming left V 0 bases short and J 1 base short, with 4 bases between. Germline CDR1 reads SGHRS; CDR2 reads YFSETQ. This CDR3 has 13 amino acids. This CDR3 is CASSLAENTEAFF. The CDR3 nucleotides read TGCGCCAGCAGCTTGGCAGAGAACACTGAAGCTTTCTTT.

The rearrangement uses TRBV9 and TRBJ2-3; D call uncertain. V was cut by 1 base and J by 4 bases, with 10 bases left in between. The CDR3 length is 14 residues. Germline CDR1 SGDLS, CDR2 YYNGEE. The CDR3 DNA follows: TGTGCCAGCAGCGTAATGTTGACCGCAGATACGCAGTATTTT. This translates into CASSVMLTADTQYF. The whole variable domain, remainder taken from reference TRBV9 and TRBJ2-3, is DSGVTQTPKHLITATGQRVTLRCSPRSGDLSVYWYQQSLDQGLQFLIQYYNGEERAKGNILERFSAQQFPDLHSELNLSSLELGDSALYFCASSVMLTADTQYFGPGTRLTVL.

V gene TRBV9 combines with J gene TRBJ1-3, with D unresolved. CDR3 size: 17 residues. Germline V gene lookup returns CDR1 SGDLS and CDR2 YYNGEE. Trimming shortened V by 0 bases and J by 3 bases, and 16 bases separated the two germline ends. CDR3 region: CASSVGQVRKYGNTIYF. CDR3 nucleotides: TGTGCCAGCAGCGTAGGTCAGGTTCGAAAGTATGGAAACACCATATATTTT.

V is TRBV7-8 and J is TRBJ2-2; 8 nucleotides line up with TRBD1. Germline CDR1 is SGHVS and CDR2 is FQNEAQ. V lost 5 bases and J lost 0; bases outside the gene matches: 5. CDR3 length: 16 residues. CDR3 bases: TGTGCCAGCAGCCCTTTGGGACAGGCGAACACCGGGGAGCTGTTTTTT. This encodes CASSPLGQANTGELFF.

This chain connects TRBV6-1 to TRBJ2-1; TRBD1 might be the D (5 bases). Deletions cut 2 bases from V and 0 bases from J, with 11 bases between. The length of the CDR3 is 16 residues. The germline V gene has CDR1 MNHNS and CDR2 SASEGT. The CDR3 is CASSETRQLSYNEQFF. The CDR3 DNA sequence: TGTGCCAGCAGTGAAACCCGACAGCTCTCCTACAATGAGCAGTTCTTC.

This sequence joins TRBV6-5 and TRBJ2-1; tentatively, D is TRBD2 (5 bases). The CDR3 covers 12 residues. Trimming took off 6 bases at V and 6 bases at J, with 9 bases between the two ends. Germline V gene sequence: CDR1 MNHEY, CDR2 SVGAGI. The chain's CDR3 is CASSGVGNEQFF. As DNA, the CDR3 is TGTGCCAGCAGCGGGGTCGGCAATGAGCAGTTCTTC.

The chain uses TRBV4-2 and TRBJ1-6, with 7 bases fitting TRBD1. V was pared by 4 bases and J by 0 bases, with 6 bases of the junction left unmatched. This CDR3 has 17 amino acids. Germline loops: CDR1 LGHNA, CDR2 YNFKEQ. CDR3 protein: CASSRETGSSYNSPLHF. In nucleotides, the CDR3 is TGTGCCAGCAGCCGGGAGACAGGGAGCTCCTATAATTCACCCCTCCACTTT.

The rearrangement joins TRBV7-8 to TRBJ1-2; 9 bases agree with TRBD1. Germline V gene lookup returns CDR1 SGHVS and CDR2 FQNEAQ. CDR3 length: 15 amino acids. Trimming removed 5 bases from V and 5 bases from J; junction bases left unmatched: 9. CDR3 nucleotide sequence: TGTGCCAGCAGCCCCCAAACAGGGGGCACTTATGGCTACACCTTC. It translates to CASSPQTGGTYGYTF.